This TCR beta chain came from a study of beta chain features in type 1 diabetes. On this clone itself: Its specificity is unknown.

V dropped 4 bases and J dropped 0 bases, with 9 bases sitting between them. This CDR3 spans 14 amino acids. The germline gives CDR1 LNHDA, CDR2 SQIVND (reference sequence). All of the isolated RNA was reverse transcribed, so expressed TCRB transcripts were sequenced. The repertoire was sequenced with immunoSEQ multiplex PCR; TCRdb's copy has only in-frame clones and lacks some. The profile shows 200,000 to 250,000 clones, less than 35% of them singletons. A single heparinised blood sample, averaging approximately 0.12 L, was obtained per donor. Populations obtained by sorting all exceeded 98% purity. Study findings and constraints: For type 1 diabetes patients, VDJ junctions showed fewer insertions and more deletions. People with Type 1 diabetes carried modestly yet significantly shorter TCRB CDR3s in all four CD4+ subsets.

The chain combines TRBV19 with TRBJ1-1; D gene ambiguous. The sequence derives from a man aged 30 to 45 in good health. Sequenced input: central memory CD4+ T cells from blood. This CDR3 is CASSKEVLNTEAFF. In DNA, the CDR3 is TGTGCCAGTAGTAAGGAGGTACTGAACACTGAAGCTTTCTTT.